This T cell receptor (beta chain) came from a study of CD8 T cells in Susac syndrome (dated by TCRdb to between 2019 and 2020). General notes on the study: Repertoire sequencing was used to test whether CD8+ T cell activation and differentiation in Susac syndrome was antigen driven. What the study reported, not specific to this receptor: The study acknowledged that relatively few individuals were included in the TCR sequencing and HLA analysis.

RNA was extracted using the RNeasy kit, and about 0.5 to 1 ug of the RNA was reverse transcribed with random hexamers. TCR beta CDR3 regions were amplified with the immunoSEQ multiplex PCR assay covering 54 Vbeta and 13 Jbeta segments. To correct PCR amplification bias, a synthetic template baseline was used for both primer optimization and computational correction. The authors' analysis ran thus. Only productive sequences were kept, with reads annotated to V, D and J genes according to IMGT and analyzed in immunoSEQ Analyzer. To calculate clonality, Shannon entropy was normalized by log2 of the number of productive unique sequences and then subtracted from one. For each patient and control, public and private clones were evaluated within the 100 most prevalent clones. Susac-specific clones were defined as absent from healthy and MS cohorts, 800 to 1,200 published viral clones and other ImmuneACCESS disease sequences. TCRdb applied fastp at Q25 and MiXCR to the public reads, then kept only in-frame beta chains. Rows are combined by CDR3 protein, so each entry shows the most common genes and DNA. TCRdb's processing, not the authors', yielded these V and J calls. The sample contains some 120,000 distinct CDR3 sequences, roughly 94% of them found a single time. About 0.13% of the sample lies in the top ten.

As for this clonotype: It has no known antigen specificity. Within one base of it there is no much larger clone, and no base qualities were kept.

High-throughput TCR beta sequencing profiled peripheral blood CD8+ and CD4+ T cells from healthy donors, Susac syndrome patients and multiple sclerosis patients. Multiple sclerosis controls were treatment-naive patients with stable or active relapsing-remitting disease fulfilling revised McDonald criteria. Bulk CD8+ and CD4+ T cells were purified by magnetic negative isolation, while CD8+ TEMRA cells were enriched using FACS. Blood was drawn into EDTA tubes, processed within 24 hours, and PBMCs were isolated by density gradient centrifugation. PBMCs destined for TCR sequencing were cryopreserved in liquid nitrogen and later thawed in a 37 °C water bath. A purity of at least 90% was achieved for sorted or isolated CD4+, CD8+ and CD8+ TEMRA cells. CDR1 and CDR2 were assigned from the germline V gene (reference sequence) as DFQATT and SNEGSKA. Including the terminal cysteine and phenylalanine, the CDR3 comprises 12 residues. Only the CDR3 DNA stays, 36 bases, in frame from base 1. Trimming takes 0 bases from V and 7 bases from J, and the germline ends sit 9 bases apart.

This sequence uses TRBV20-1 and TRBJ1-2, with the D gene not confidently named. The source material was CD4+ T cells from PBMCs. This clonotype was sampled from a human donor with multiple sclerosis. The sequenced DNA is TGCAGTGCTAGAGATCAGGTTGTTGGCTACACCTTC. It specifies CSARDQVVGYTF.